A selection of T cell receptor beta chains follows, all from one sample in a study of cytomegalovirus exposure and HLA in healthy donors. Method: immunoSEQ multiplex PCR; TCRdb's copy keeps in-frame clones and lacks some. Of some 200,000 clones in the sample, more than 75% were seen once. Input material: PBMCs. These receptors were collected from a woman aged 18-29 years in good health and CMV-seronegative. Each CDR3 is given with its conserved first and last residue.

v_call	j_call	cdr3_aa
TRBV7-9	TRBJ1-2	CASSLVAGLDGYTF
TRBV9	TRBJ1-1	CASSPRGADEAFF
TRBV7-2	TRBJ1-2	CASSARGGDYGYTF
TRBV5-6	TRBJ1-5	CASSSTGAPSNQPQHF
TRBV10-3	TRBJ2-7	CAITRGGPGEQYF
TRBV15	TRBJ2-1	CATSSASGSSYNEQFF
TRBV30	TRBJ1-1	CAWGEGPYANTEAFF
TRBV27	TRBJ1-4	CASSGTPTNEKLFF
TRBV27	TRBJ2-1	CASSSGLVSYNEQFF
TRBV7-6	TRBJ1-2	CASSSLFSGDGYTF
TRBV6-1	TRBJ1-1	CASSESRGSYRAFF
TRBV5-1	TRBJ2-7	CASSALGEGEQYF
TRBV7-8	TRBJ2-2	CASSLELLGAGELFF
TRBV5-8	TRBJ1-4	CASSDDGVATNEKLFF
TRBV7-9	TRBJ2-1	CASSFLQGQKEQFF
TRBV29-1	TRBJ1-1	CSVEMAQDTEAFF
TRBV6-4	TRBJ2-3	CASSDSRLGTQYF